A selection of T cell receptor beta chains follows, all from one sample in a study of T cell clonotyping in hematopoietic cell transplantation. The protocol was immunoSEQ multiplex PCR, while the TCRdb copy is restricted to in-frame clones and leaves out a portion. The top ten hold 4.5% to 6.5% of the sample, which has tens of thousands of clones, around 86% seen once. The material sequenced was peripheral blood mononuclear cells, taken before stem cell transplant. The source of these receptors is a man aged 55-75 years with biphenotypic leukemia. Some clones in this sample may be carry-over from other donors' samples. Each CDR3 is given with its conserved first and last residue. Fields, in order: D gene, J gene, clone size, V gene, CDR3 protein, CDR3 DNA. A D gene is named only where the DNA matches it firmly. Rows may omit the clone size; those that give it use once, few, many or a size class.

-,TRBJ1-5,-,TRBV28,CASRPGRGESQPQHF,TGTGCCAGCAGACCCGGTCGGGGTGAGTCTCAGCCCCAGCATTTT
-,TRBJ2-1,few,TRBV5-1,CASSLTVGDSYNEQFF,TGCGCCAGCAGCTTGACAGTCGGGGACTCCTACAATGAGCAGTTCTTC
TRBD1,TRBJ2-7,-,TRBV4-3,CASSQSGTGGYEQYF,TGCGCCAGCAGCCAATCCGGGACAGGGGGCTACGAGCAGTACTTC
TRBD1,TRBJ1-4,-,TRBV5-8,CASSKDRNEKLFF,TGTGCCAGCAGCAAGGACAGGAATGAAAAACTGTTTTTT
TRBD1,TRBJ1-4,-,TRBV6-6,CASSRDRGLEKLFF,TGTGCCAGCAGCCGGGACAGGGGGCTTGAAAAACTGTTTTTT
-,TRBJ1-1,-,TRBV13,CASSSLWGEAFF,TGTGCCAGCAGTTCTCTATGGGGGGAAGCTTTCTTT
TRBD2,TRBJ2-1,-,TRBV19,CASSTGTSGIREQFF,TGTGCCAGTTCGACCGGGACTAGCGGGATTCGGGAGCAGTTCTTC
-,TRBJ2-1,-,TRBV6-6,CASSYSRDGSYNEQFF,TGTGCCAGCAGTTACTCCCGGGACGGCTCCTACAATGAGCAGTTCTTC
-,TRBJ2-5,-,TRBV20-1,CSARDPRTQYF,TGCAGTGCTAGAGATCCTAGGACCCAGTACTTC
-,TRBJ2-5,once,TRBV11-2,CASSFDREGETQYF,TGTGCCAGCAGCTTCGACAGGGAGGGAGAGACCCAGTACTTC
TRBD2,TRBJ2-3,once,TRBV7-7,CASSPGTRSDTQYF,TGTGCTAGCAGCCCCGGGACTAGATCAGATACGCAGTATTTT
-,TRBJ1-2,-,TRBV19,CASSPTGGGGYTF,TGTGCCAGTAGCCCCACAGGCGGGGGTGGCTACACCTTC
TRBD1,TRBJ2-7,-,TRBV18,CASSPFVQGASYEQYF,TGTGCCAGCTCACCGTTCGTTCAGGGGGCATCTTACGAGCAGTACTTC
-,TRBJ2-5,-,TRBV6-6,CASSYSINAGETQYF,TGTGCCAGCAGTTACTCGATAAATGCGGGGGAGACCCAGTACTTC
-,TRBJ2-7,-,TRBV28,CASSFTAGFSYEQYF,TGTGCCAGCAGTTTTACTGCGGGATTTTCCTACGAGCAGTACTTC
TRBD1,TRBJ1-2,-,TRBV4-1,CASSRQYTGGAGGYTF,TGCGCCAGCAGCCGACAATACACAGGGGGCGCGGGTGGCTACACCTTC
TRBD1,TRBJ2-1,-,TRBV23-1,CASSQSNRGRYGEQFF,TGCGCCAGCAGTCAATCCAACAGGGGGCGCTACGGTGAGCAGTTCTTC
-,TRBJ1-2,once,TRBV28,CASSLEQSGPYGYTF,TGTGCCAGCAGTTTAGAACAGTCAGGGCCCTATGGCTACACCTTC
-,TRBJ2-7,-,TRBV30,CAANTRSGEQYF,TGTGCCGCAAACACACGATCTGGCGAGCAGTACTTC
-,TRBJ2-7,-,TRBV28,CASSFHGDAAVSYHEQYF,TGTGCCAGCAGTTTCCACGGCGATGCGGCAGTCTCCTACCACGAGCAGTACTTC
TRBD1,TRBJ2-2,-,TRBV7-2,CASSRTGQNTGELFF,TGTGCCAGCAGCCGGACAGGGCAGAACACCGGGGAGCTGTTTTTT
-,TRBJ2-1,-,TRBV4-3,CASSQDLAADYNEQFF,TGCGCCAGCAGCCAAGATCTCGCGGCCGACTACAATGAGCAGTTCTTC
-,TRBJ2-1,medium-sized,TRBV9,CASSVEGDTGEQFF,TGTGCCAGCAGCGTAGAAGGGGACACAGGTGAGCAGTTCTTC
-,TRBJ2-2,-,TRBV5-1,CASSAREDGTGELFF,TGCGCCAGCAGCGCGAGAGAGGACGGAACCGGGGAGCTGTTTTTT
TRBD1,TRBJ2-7,-,TRBV6-1,CASNRDSSYEQYF,TGTGCCAGCAATAGGGACAGCTCCTACGAGCAGTACTTC